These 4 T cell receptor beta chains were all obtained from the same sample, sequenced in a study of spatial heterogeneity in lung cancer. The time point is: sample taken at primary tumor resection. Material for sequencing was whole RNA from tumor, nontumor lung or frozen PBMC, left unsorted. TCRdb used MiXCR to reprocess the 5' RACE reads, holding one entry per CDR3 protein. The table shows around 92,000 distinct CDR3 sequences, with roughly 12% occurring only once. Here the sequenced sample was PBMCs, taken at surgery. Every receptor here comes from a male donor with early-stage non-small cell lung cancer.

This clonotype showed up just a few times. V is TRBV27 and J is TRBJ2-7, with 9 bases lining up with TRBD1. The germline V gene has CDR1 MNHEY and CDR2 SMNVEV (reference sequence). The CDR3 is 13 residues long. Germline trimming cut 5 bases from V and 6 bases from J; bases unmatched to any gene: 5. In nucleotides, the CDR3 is TGTGCCAGCAGTAAGGGACAGGGAACCGAGCAGTACTTC. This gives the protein CASSKGQGTEQYF.

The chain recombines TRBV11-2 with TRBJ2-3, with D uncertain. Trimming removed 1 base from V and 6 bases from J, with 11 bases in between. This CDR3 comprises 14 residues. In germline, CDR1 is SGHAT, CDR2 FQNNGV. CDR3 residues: CASSLGSRMDTQYF. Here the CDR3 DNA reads TGTGCCAGCAGCTTAGGTAGCAGGATGGATACGCAGTATTTT.

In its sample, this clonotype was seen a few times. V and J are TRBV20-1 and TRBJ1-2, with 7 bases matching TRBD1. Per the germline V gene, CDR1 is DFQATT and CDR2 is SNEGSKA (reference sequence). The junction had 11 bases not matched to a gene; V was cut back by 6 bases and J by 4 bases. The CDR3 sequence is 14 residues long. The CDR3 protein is CSAPDRRASYGYTF. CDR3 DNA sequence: TGCAGTGCACCGGACAGGAGGGCCAGCTATGGCTACACCTTC.

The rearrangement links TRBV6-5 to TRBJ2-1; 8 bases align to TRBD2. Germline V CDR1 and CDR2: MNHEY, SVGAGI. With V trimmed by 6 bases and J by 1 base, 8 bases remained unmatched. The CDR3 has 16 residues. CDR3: CASSRGGGESYNEQFF. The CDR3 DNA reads TGTGCCAGCAGCCGGGGGGGCGGGGAATCCTACAATGAGCAGTTCTTC.